A single sample is the source of the 32 T cell receptor beta chains below, sequenced in a study of T cell responses to AZD1222 COVID-19 vaccine. Data came from immunoSEQ multiplex PCR; TCRdb stores just in-frame clones and leaves some out. The sample lists roughly 97,000 clones, around 91% occurring once. This specimen consisted of peripheral blood, obtained on day 0 of AZD1222 vaccination. These TCRs come from an adult in good health.

The gene calls are TRBV7-2 and TRBJ2-7; D not resolved. This CDR3 region has 13 residues. Trimming took off 5 bases at V and 3 bases at J, with 11 bases between the two ends. Germline values: CDR1 SGHTA, CDR2 FQGNSA. For the CDR3, the DNA is TGTGCCAGCAGCCTCCAGATAAACTACGAGCAGTACTTC. It translates to CASSLQINYEQYF.

The chain has TRBV27 and TRBJ2-3; D uncertain. This CDR3 is built from 14 residues. Germline CDR1 reads MNHEY; CDR2 reads SMNVEV (reference sequence). V was cut by 5 bases and J by 6 bases, with 15 bases left in between. Written as DNA, the CDR3 is TGTGCCAGCAGTACACAAACATCTGCGGATACGCAGTATTTT. Translating it yields CASSTQTSADTQYF.

The CDR3 here is CASSSGGEKETQYF. For the CDR3, the DNA is TGCGCCAGCAGCTCTGGTGGGGAAAAAGAGACCCAGTACTTC. The rearrangement uses TRBV5-1 and TRBJ2-5; D is uncertain. Germline values: CDR1 SGHRS, CDR2 YFSETQ. V shed 3 bases and J shed 3 bases, with 12 bases lying between them. This CDR3 contains 14 residues.

V is TRBV27 and J is TRBJ2-7; the match to TRBD1 covers 7 bases. The V gene's germline CDR1 is MNHEY and CDR2 SMNVEV (reference sequence). This CDR3 is 15 amino acids long. V dropped 5 bases and J dropped 2; count of bases not matched to a gene: 9. The CDR3 is CASSRAGTVAYEQYF. In DNA form, the CDR3 reads TGTGCCAGCAGTCGGGCTGGGACAGTCGCCTACGAGCAGTACTTC.

This clone has a handful of counts. The J gene is TRBJ1-2, the V gene TRBV7-9; D might be TRBD1 (6 bases). V shed 4 bases and J shed 8 bases, with 14 bases lying between them. The CDR3 is 13 amino acids. Germline lookup yields CDR1 SEHNR and CDR2 FQNEAQ (reference sequence). CDR3 residues: CASSSGQHRGYTF. For the CDR3, the DNA is TGTGCCAGCAGCTCGGGACAACATCGAGGCTACACCTTC. The full variable domain, in which reference TRBV7-9 and TRBJ1-2 provide the parts outside the CDR3, is DTGVSQNPRHKITKRGQNVTFRCDPISEHNRLYWYRQTLGQGPEFLTYFQNEAQLEKSRLLSDRFSAERPKGSFSTLEIQRTEQGDSAMYLCASSSGQHRGYTFGSGTRLTVV.

The J gene is TRBJ1-2, the V gene TRBV30; maybe TRBD1 (6 bases). Per the germline V gene, CDR1 is GTSNPN and CDR2 is SVGIG (reference sequence). The CDR3 contains 13 residues. With 4 bases removed from V and 3 bases from J, the gap between germline ends came to 12 bases. CDR3: CAWTPTGDYGYTF. Written as DNA, the CDR3 is TGTGCCTGGACCCCGACAGGAGACTATGGCTACACCTTC.

The V gene is TRBV3-1 (or the pseudogene TRBV3-2), the J gene TRBJ2-3; 8 bases line up with TRBD1. CDR3 size: 16 residues. With V trimmed by 1 base and J by 2 bases, 5 bases remained unmatched. The germline V gene encodes CDR1 LGHDT and CDR2 YNNKEL (reference sequence). The CDR3 DNA follows: TGTGCCAGCAGCCAAGTTGAGACAGGGGCCACAGATACGCAGTATTTT. This gives the protein CASSQVETGATDTQYF.

V gene TRBV4-1 combines with J gene TRBJ2-7; D is possibly TRBD2 (6 bases). This CDR3 comprises 14 residues. Germline V lookup: CDR1 MGHRA, CDR2 YSYEKL. Trimming cost V 1 base and J 0 bases, with 7 bases left between them. The CDR3 is CASSQGRGSYEQYF. CDR3 sequence (DNA): TGCGCCAGCAGCCAAGGGAGGGGCTCCTACGAGCAGTACTTC.

In this sample, this clone turned up once. The chain links TRBV9 to TRBJ2-7; 8 nucleotides agree with TRBD1. J was trimmed by 2 bases and V by 0 bases; bases with no gene match: 13. The germline CDR1 and CDR2 sequences are SGDLS and YYNGEE. The CDR3 loop spans 18 amino acids. This CDR3 reads CASSVGIDIGTGTYEQYF. CDR3 nucleotide sequence: TGTGCCAGCAGCGTAGGGATCGACATAGGGACAGGTACCTACGAGCAGTACTTC.

Regarding this clone: This sample includes further DNA sequences coding for the same CDR3. The chain combines TRBV6-5 with TRBJ2-7, with TRBD1 matching 9 bases. The junction had 8 bases not matched to a gene; V was cut back by 8 bases and J by 3 bases. The germline gives CDR1 MNHEY, CDR2 SVGAGI. The CDR3 sequence is 14 residues long. CDR3 loop: CASSPGQGNYEQYF. The DNA of the CDR3 is TGTGCCAGCTCGCCGGGACAGGGCAACTACGAGCAGTACTTC.

The rearrangement links TRBV15 to TRBJ1-5, with 9 positions matching TRBD1. The germline gives CDR1 LNHNV, CDR2 YYDKDF (reference sequence). The CDR3 contains 16 residues. After removal of 3 bases from V and 3 bases from J, the junction contained 6 bases not matched to a gene. The DNA of the CDR3 is TGTGCCACCAGCAGCCGGACAGGGGAGATCAATCAGCCCCAGCATTTT. Protein sequence: CATSSRTGEINQPQHF.

This clone has only a few counts. V gene TRBV29-1 combines with J gene TRBJ2-3; D not resolved. The CDR3 length is 13 residues. V lost 1 base, J lost 5 bases, and 10 bases lay in between. CDR1 and CDR2 from the germline V gene are SQVTM and ANQGSEA. In DNA form, the CDR3 reads TGCAGCGTTGAAGGTATGTTTCAAGATACGCAGTATTTT. Amino acid sequence: CSVEGMFQDTQYF.

This rearrangement joins TRBV6-5 to TRBJ2-5, with TRBD1 matching 7 bases. The V segment lost 8 bases and the J segment 3 bases; nucleotides outside the gene matches: 9. Looked up from germline, CDR1 is MNHEY and CDR2 is SVGAGI. The CDR3 spans 14 residues. The CDR3 sequence: CASVDRGLEETQYF. The CDR3 DNA reads as TGTGCCAGCGTGGATAGGGGGCTCGAAGAGACCCAGTACTTC.

This rearrangement joins TRBV12-3 or TRBV12-4 to TRBJ2-1; D may correspond to TRBD1 or TRBD2 (5 bases each). V lost 5 bases, J lost 8 bases, and 10 bases lay in between. The CDR3 extends over 12 amino acids. CDR3 region: CASSPGPYEQFF. CDR3 DNA: TGTGCCAGCAGTCCGGGGCCCTATGAGCAGTTCTTC.

The chain joins TRBV5-1 to TRBJ2-7, with D maybe TRBD1 (6 bases). The V gene's germline CDR1 is SGHRS and CDR2 YFSETQ. This CDR3 is built from 15 residues. V was shortened by 0 bases and J by 3 bases, with 13 bases between the two germline ends. CDR3 loop: CASSLVRQGIYEQYF. In nucleotides, the CDR3 is TGCGCCAGCAGCTTGGTGCGTCAGGGGATCTACGAGCAGTACTTC. Full variable domain (rest looked up from reference TRBV5-1 and TRBJ2-7): KAGVTQTPRYLIKTRGQQVTLSCSPISGHRSVSWYQQTPGQGLQFLFEYFSETQRNKGNFPGRFSGRQFSNSRSEMNVSTLELGDSALYLCASSLVRQGIYEQYFGPGTRLTVT.

The rearrangement uses TRBV2 and TRBJ1-5; TRBD1 is a possible D gene (5 bases). Trimming left V 8 bases short and J 0 bases short, with 20 bases between. Per germline, CDR1 SNHLY and CDR2 FYNNEI. The CDR3 loop spans 17 amino acids. This CDR3 is CASAQASGGYSNQPQHF. The CDR3 nucleotides are TGTGCCAGCGCCCAAGCCTCTGGGGGATATAGCAATCAGCCCCAGCATTTT.

The V gene is TRBV3-1 (or the pseudogene TRBV3-2), the J gene TRBJ1-2; D possibly corresponds to TRBD1 (5 bases). Germline V gives CDR1 LGHDT, CDR2 YNNKEL (reference sequence). The CDR3 is 13 amino acids. The V and J ends lost 5 bases and 4 bases respectively, with 11 bases between them. CDR3: CASSNDQGYGYTF. CDR3 in DNA: TGTGCCAGCAGCAATGACCAGGGCTATGGCTACACCTTC.

The V and J genes are TRBV7-8 and TRBJ2-5; the D gene is possibly TRBD1 (6 bases). This CDR3 is built from 18 residues. Germline lookup yields CDR1 SGHVS and CDR2 FQNEAQ. V was shortened by 2 bases and J by 4 bases, with 23 bases between the two germline ends. The CDR3 DNA reads TGTGCCAGCAGCTTAAGGGCTAGTGGGGGCTATGAGACAGAGACCCAGTACTTC. The encoded protein is CASSLRASGGYETETQYF.

V is TRBV2 and J is TRBJ1-6, with no clear D. V dropped 6 bases and J dropped 6 bases, with 9 bases sitting between them. This CDR3 contains 13 residues. CDR1 is SNHLY and CDR2 is FYNNEI in the germline V gene. CDR3 in DNA: TGTGCCAGCAGCCCAGTTGCTAATTCACCCCTCCACTTT. Its protein product is CASSPVANSPLHF.

The chain links TRBV6-5 to TRBJ2-7, with 8 bases matching TRBD2. Per germline, CDR1 MNHEY and CDR2 SVGAGI. After removal of 4 bases from V and 2 bases from J, the junction contained 4 bases not matched to a gene. This CDR3 comprises 14 residues. In nucleotides, the CDR3 is TGTGCCAGCAGTTCCCCAGCGGGGGCCTACGAGCAGTACTTC. Its translation: CASSSPAGAYEQYF.

The table lists this clone with a count of one. The rearrangement joins TRBV4-2 to TRBJ2-2; weak D call: TRBD1 (5 bases). V lost 3 bases to trimming and J lost 7 bases, with 21 bases between them. This CDR3 has 17 amino acids. Germline values: CDR1 LGHNA, CDR2 YNFKEQ. CDR3 in amino acids: CASSQGQTVFRDGELFF. The CDR3 nucleotides read TGTGCCAGCAGCCAGGGCCAGACAGTGTTTCGTGACGGGGAGCTGTTTTTT.

The chain has TRBV7-3 and TRBJ2-7; possible D gene TRBD1, 6 bases. The germline V gene has CDR1 SGHTA and CDR2 FQGTGA. The germline V and J ends were trimmed by 3 bases and 0 bases, with 6 bases remaining between them. The CDR3 runs to 13 residues. The chain's CDR3 is CASSLDSSYEQYF. CDR3 sequence (DNA): TGTGCCAGCAGCTTGGACAGCTCCTACGAGCAGTACTTC.

The table lists this clone with a count of one. The chain recombines TRBV27 with TRBJ1-1; tentatively, D is TRBD1 (6 bases). V was shortened by 0 bases and J by 9 bases, with 11 bases between the two germline ends. The CDR3 sequence is 13 residues long. Germline loops: CDR1 MNHEY, CDR2 SMNVEV (reference sequence). This chain's CDR3 is CASSLSDSLKAFF. CDR3 nucleotides: TGTGCCAGCAGTTTATCGGACAGCCTTAAAGCTTTCTTT.

V and J are TRBV11-2 and TRBJ2-1; no clear D. In germline, CDR1 is SGHAT, CDR2 FQNNGV. The CDR3 has 15 residues. Trimming removed 5 bases at V and 4 bases at J, with 15 bases between. The CDR3 coding sequence is TGTGCCAGCAGCATAACCACGGACCAGTACAATGAGCAGTTCTTC. It specifies CASSITTDQYNEQFF.

The chain carries TRBV11-2 and TRBJ2-2, with D possibly matching TRBD2 (7 bases). This CDR3 region has 16 residues. Germline V gives CDR1 SGHAT, CDR2 FQNNGV. V lost 4 bases to trimming and J lost 7 bases, with 19 bases between them. This chain's CDR3 is CASSSSSGGAHGELFF. CDR3 nucleotides: TGTGCCAGCAGCTCCTCTAGTGGGGGGGCCCACGGGGAGCTGTTTTTT.

V usage is TRBV11-2 and J usage is TRBJ2-1; D uncertain. The CDR3 totals 15 residues. Trimming shortened V by 3 bases and J by 0 bases, and 9 bases separated the two germline ends. Looked up from germline, CDR1 is SGHAT and CDR2 is FQNNGV. CDR3 DNA sequence: TGTGCCAGCAGCTTGGGTTGGGGCTCCTACAATGAGCAGTTCTTC. This gives the protein CASSLGWGSYNEQFF.

V is TRBV6-5 and J is TRBJ2-2, with D tentatively TRBD1 (6 bases). CDR1 and CDR2 from the germline V gene are MNHEY and SVGAGI. There are 15 residues in the CDR3. The V and J ends lost 6 bases and 1 base respectively, with 12 bases between them. CDR3 nucleotide sequence: TGTGCCAGCAGCGCGAACAGGGTGAACACCGGGGAGCTGTTTTTT. Protein: CASSANRVNTGELFF.

The gene calls are TRBV7-9 and TRBJ2-3, with 15 bases that match TRBD2. This CDR3 comprises 19 residues. The V gene's germline CDR1 is SEHNR and CDR2 FQNEAQ (reference sequence). The J segment lost 3 bases and the V segment lost 4 bases, leaving 11 bases of the junction unmatched. For the CDR3, the DNA is TGTGCCAGCAGCTCGCGAGCCGGACTAGCGGGGGGGCGGACAGATACGCAGTATTTT. Its protein product is CASSSRAGLAGGRTDTQYF.

The rearrangement joins TRBV5-1 to TRBJ2-6; no reliable D call. V was trimmed by 4 bases and J by 0 bases, leaving 8 bases between them. There are 15 residues in the CDR3. CDR1 SGHRS and CDR2 YFSETQ come from the germline V gene. The CDR3 DNA reads as TGCGCCAGCAGCCGCGGACCCTCTGGGGCCAACGTCCTGACTTTC. Protein product: CASSRGPSGANVLTF.

This clone occurred once. The rearrangement uses TRBV3-1 (or the pseudogene TRBV3-2) and TRBJ2-7, with D perhaps TRBD1 (5 bases). The V end lost 0 bases, the J end lost 13 bases, and 13 bases lay between the germline ends. The length of the CDR3 is 12 residues. Germline lookup yields CDR1 LGHDT and CDR2 YNNKEL (reference sequence). The CDR3: CASSQEGVLHYF. CDR3 nucleotide sequence: TGTGCCAGCAGCCAAGAAGGGGTGCTTCATTACTTC.

The chain recombines TRBV7-9 with TRBJ1-2, with D possibly TRBD1 on 6 matching bases. The germline CDR1 and CDR2 sequences are SEHNR and FQNEAQ (reference sequence). V dropped 4 bases and J dropped 5 bases, with 17 bases sitting between them. The CDR3 covers 15 residues. CDR3 in DNA: TGTGCCAGCAGCTCCCGAGGGGGGGTGTTGTATGGCTACACCTTC. It is translated as CASSSRGGVLYGYTF.

This chain connects TRBV12-3 or TRBV12-4 to TRBJ1-2, with D unresolved. V lost 0 bases and J lost 8, with 7 bases in between. The CDR3 contains 12 residues. Here the CDR3 reads CASSLAAGGYTF. Here the CDR3 DNA reads TGTGCCAGCAGTTTAGCAGCCGGGGGCTACACCTTC.